A selection of T cell receptor beta chains follows, all from one sample in a study of shared clonotypes between healthy human individuals. Sequencing was performed with immunoSEQ multiplex PCR; in TCRdb, only in-frame clones are kept and a portion is missing. Of hundreds of thousands of clones in the sample, about two thirds were seen once. The sequencing sample was made of memory CD4+ T cells sorted from blood. The receptors were sampled from a woman younger than 45 in good health. Both conserved end residues are part of each CDR3. A D gene is named only where the DNA matches it firmly. Expanded clones are given a class, and other clones once, few, many or no size at all.

j_call d_call v_call clone_size cdr3_aa cdr3_nt
TRBJ1-1 NA TRBV5-1 once CASSPTAPNTEAFF TGCGCCAGCAGCCCGACAGCTCCGAACACTGAAGCTTTCTTT
TRBJ2-2 NA TRBV25-1 NA CATQRAGNTGELFF TGTGCCACCCAGCGGGCAGGTAACACCGGGGAGCTGTTTTTT
TRBJ1-5 NA TRBV28 NA CASHLAGAGQPQHF TGTGCCAGCCACCTCGCCGGGGCCGGTCAGCCCCAGCATTTT
TRBJ1-2 NA TRBV2 NA CASMGLVGDYGYTF TGTGCCAGCATGGGCCTGGTGGGTGACTATGGCTACACCTTC
TRBJ2-3 NA TRBV7-3 NA CASSPQGISGDTQYF TGTGCCAGCAGCCCCCAGGGTATTTCGGGAGATACGCAGTATTTT
TRBJ2-5 NA TRBV28 few CASSFSGSQETQYF TGTGCCAGCAGCTTCTCCGGGTCCCAAGAGACCCAGTACTTC
TRBJ2-1 NA TRBV19 NA CASRPAFSSYNEQFF TGTGCCAGTAGACCCGCATTTAGCTCCTACAATGAGCAGTTCTTC
TRBJ1-1 NA TRBV10-1 NA CASSERLGETTEAFF TGCGCCAGCAGTGAGCGTCTGGGGGAGACCACTGAAGCTTTCTTT
TRBJ1-3 NA TRBV7-6 NA CASRGASGNTIYF TGTGCCAGCAGAGGAGCTTCTGGAAACACCATATATTTT
TRBJ2-1 TRBD2 TRBV2 NA CASRSSGTRGEQFF TGTGCCAGCAGATCCAGCGGGACTAGGGGTGAGCAGTTCTTC
TRBJ1-4 NA TRBV6-1 once CASSPSQGALEKLFF TGTGCCAGCAGTCCATCACAGGGTGCATTAGAAAAACTGTTTTTT
TRBJ2-7 NA TRBV18 once CASSPGLGIKGEQYF TGTGCCAGCTCACCTGGACTGGGGATCAAGGGCGAGCAGTACTTC
TRBJ1-1 NA TRBV6-6 NA CASSYRQSEAFF TGTGCCAGCAGTTACCGGCAGTCTGAAGCTTTCTTT
TRBJ2-1 TRBD2 TRBV27 few CASSPTSLAGVGNEQFF TGTGCCAGCAGTCCGACATCACTAGCGGGAGTTGGCAATGAGCAGTTCTTC
TRBJ1-1 TRBD1 TRBV30 NA CARNLKHGQGMNTEAFF TGTGCCCGAAACCTAAAACACGGACAGGGCATGAACACTGAAGCTTTCTTT
TRBJ2-5 NA TRBV5-1 few CASSQVPEETQYF TGCGCCAGCAGCCAGGTTCCGGAAGAGACCCAGTACTTC
TRBJ2-6 TRBD1 TRBV11-3 NA CASSLGAGGPGANVLTF TGTGCCAGCAGCTTAGGGGCAGGGGGCCCCGGGGCCAACGTCCTGACTTTC
TRBJ2-7 NA TRBV21-1 NA CASSIAEQGGVCYEQYF TGTGCCAGCAGCATAGCAGAACAGGGAGGAGTTTGCTACGAGCAGTACTTC
TRBJ2-3 TRBD2 TRBV4-1 few CASSQEPSGRYDTQYF TGCGCCAGCAGCCAAGAACCTAGCGGGAGGTATGATACGCAGTATTTT
TRBJ2-3 NA TRBV29-1 few CSGGQDTQYF TGCAGCGGGGGCCAAGATACGCAGTATTTT
TRBJ2-2 NA TRBV5-6 few CASSLGARRGGELFF TGTGCCAGCAGCTTGGGGGCTCGGAGAGGCGGGGAGCTGTTTTTT
TRBJ2-5 NA TRBV19 NA CASSLREGTGPGEQYF TGTGCCAGTAGTCTGCGCGAGGGGACGGGCCCGGGGGAGCAGTACTTC
TRBJ2-1 NA TRBV2 NA CASSAALGAYNEQFF TGTGCCAGCAGTGCCGCTCTTGGGGCTTACAATGAGCAGTTCTTC
TRBJ1-3 TRBD1 TRBV28 NA CASKRQGAENTIYF TGTGCCAGCAAAAGACAGGGGGCCGAAAACACCATATATTTT
TRBJ2-1 NA TRBV2 few CASRAGAAYNEQFF TGTGCCAGCAGGGCAGGGGCAGCCTACAATGAGCAGTTCTTC
TRBJ2-5 TRBD2 TRBV5-1 NA CASSLTSGHQETQYF TGCGCCAGCAGCTTGACTAGCGGGCACCAGGAGACCCAGTACTTC
TRBJ2-2 NA TRBV29-1 few CSVQPQGAGELFF TGCAGCGTTCAGCCCCAAGGCGCCGGGGAGCTGTTTTTT
TRBJ1-2 NA TRBV7-9 NA CASSEADGSIYGYTF TGTGCCAGCAGTGAAGCGGATGGTAGCATCTATGGCTACACCTTC
TRBJ1-1 NA TRBV28 NA CASSGPHTEAFF TGTGCCAGTTCAGGGCCCCACACTGAAGCTTTCTTT
TRBJ2-1 NA TRBV11-2 NA CASSFSHNEQFF TGTGCCAGCAGCTTCTCCCACAATGAGCAGTTCTTC